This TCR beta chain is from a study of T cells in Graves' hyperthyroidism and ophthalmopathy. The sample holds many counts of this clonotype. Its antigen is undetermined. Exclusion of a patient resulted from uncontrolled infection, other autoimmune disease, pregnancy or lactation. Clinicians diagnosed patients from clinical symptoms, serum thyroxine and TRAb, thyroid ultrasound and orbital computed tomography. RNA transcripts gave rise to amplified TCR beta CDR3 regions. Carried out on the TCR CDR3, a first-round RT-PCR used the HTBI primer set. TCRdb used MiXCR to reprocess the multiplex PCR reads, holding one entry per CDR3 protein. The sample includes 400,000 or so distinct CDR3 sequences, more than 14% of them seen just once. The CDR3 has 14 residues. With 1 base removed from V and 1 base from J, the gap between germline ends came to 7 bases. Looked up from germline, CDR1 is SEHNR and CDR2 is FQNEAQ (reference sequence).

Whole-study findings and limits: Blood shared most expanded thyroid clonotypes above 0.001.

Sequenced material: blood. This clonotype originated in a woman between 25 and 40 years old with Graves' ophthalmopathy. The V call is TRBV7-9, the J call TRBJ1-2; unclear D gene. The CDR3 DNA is TGTGCCAGCAGCTTAGAGGCCAGTAACTATGGCTACACCTTC. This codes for CASSLEASNYGYTF.